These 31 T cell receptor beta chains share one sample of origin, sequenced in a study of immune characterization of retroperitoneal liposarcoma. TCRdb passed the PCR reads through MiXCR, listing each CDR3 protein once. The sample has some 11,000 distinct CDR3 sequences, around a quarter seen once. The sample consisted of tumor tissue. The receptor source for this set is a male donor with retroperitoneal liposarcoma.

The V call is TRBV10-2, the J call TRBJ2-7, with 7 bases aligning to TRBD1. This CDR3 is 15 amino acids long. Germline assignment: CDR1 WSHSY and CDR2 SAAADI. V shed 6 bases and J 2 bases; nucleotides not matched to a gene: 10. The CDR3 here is CASRGVDRTPYEQYF. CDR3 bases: TGCGCCAGCAGGGGAGTGGACAGGACTCCCTACGAGCAGTACTTC.

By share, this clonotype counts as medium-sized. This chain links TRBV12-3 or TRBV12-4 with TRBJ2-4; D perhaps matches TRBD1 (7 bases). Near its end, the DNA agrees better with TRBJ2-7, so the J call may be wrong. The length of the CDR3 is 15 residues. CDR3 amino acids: CASSFRGTATSEQYF. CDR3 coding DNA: TGTGCCAGCAGTTTTCGGGGGACAGCAACAAGCGAGCAGTACTTC.

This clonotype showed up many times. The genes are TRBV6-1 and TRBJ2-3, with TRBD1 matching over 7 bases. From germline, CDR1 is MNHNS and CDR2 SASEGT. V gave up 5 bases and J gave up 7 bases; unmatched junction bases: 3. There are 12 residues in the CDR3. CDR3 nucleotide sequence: TGTGCCAGCAGTAGACAGGGATATACGCAGTATTTT. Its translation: CASSRQGYTQYF.

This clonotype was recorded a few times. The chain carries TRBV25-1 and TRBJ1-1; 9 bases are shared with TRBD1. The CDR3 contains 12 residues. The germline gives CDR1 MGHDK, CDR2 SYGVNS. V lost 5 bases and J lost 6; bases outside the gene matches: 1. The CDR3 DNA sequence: TGTGCCAGCAGTACAGGGGGCTCTGAAGCTTTCTTT. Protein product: CASSTGGSEAFF.

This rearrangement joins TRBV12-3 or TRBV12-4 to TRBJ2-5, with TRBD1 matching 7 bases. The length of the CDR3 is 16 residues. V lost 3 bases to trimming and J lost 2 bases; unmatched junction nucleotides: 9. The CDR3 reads CASSFRGGRGQETQYF. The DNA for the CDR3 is TGTGCCAGCAGTTTTAGAGGAGGCAGGGGGCAAGAGACCCAGTACTTC.

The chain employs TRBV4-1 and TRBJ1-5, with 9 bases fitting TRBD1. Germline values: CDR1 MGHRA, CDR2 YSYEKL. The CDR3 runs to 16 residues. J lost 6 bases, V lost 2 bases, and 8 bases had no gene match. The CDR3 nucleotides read TGCGCCAGCAGCCAACATCCGGGACAGGGTACTCAGCCCCAGCATTTT. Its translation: CASSQHPGQGTQPQHF.

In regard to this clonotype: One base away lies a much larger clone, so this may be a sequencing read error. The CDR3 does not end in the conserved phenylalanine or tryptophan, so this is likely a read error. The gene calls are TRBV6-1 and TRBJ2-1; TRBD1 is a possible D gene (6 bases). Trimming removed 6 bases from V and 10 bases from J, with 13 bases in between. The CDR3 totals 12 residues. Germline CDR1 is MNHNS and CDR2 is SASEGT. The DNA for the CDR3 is TGTGCCAGCAGACAGGGCTCCTACGAGCAGTTCTCC. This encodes CASRQGSYEQFS.

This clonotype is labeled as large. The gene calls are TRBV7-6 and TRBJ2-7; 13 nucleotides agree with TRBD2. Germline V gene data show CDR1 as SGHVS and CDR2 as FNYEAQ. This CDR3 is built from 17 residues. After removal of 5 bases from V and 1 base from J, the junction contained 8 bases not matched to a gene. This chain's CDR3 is CASSTTSGGSMSYEQYF. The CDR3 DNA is TGTGCCAGCAGCACGACTAGCGGGGGGTCCATGTCCTACGAGCAGTACTTC.

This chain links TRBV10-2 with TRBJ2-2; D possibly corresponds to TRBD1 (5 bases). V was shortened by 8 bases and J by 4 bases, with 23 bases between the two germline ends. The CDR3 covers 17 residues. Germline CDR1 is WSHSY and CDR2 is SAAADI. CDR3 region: CASQTTPTTDITGELFF. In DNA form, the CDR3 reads TGCGCCAGCCAAACTACACCAACGACAGATATCACCGGGGAGCTGTTTTTT.

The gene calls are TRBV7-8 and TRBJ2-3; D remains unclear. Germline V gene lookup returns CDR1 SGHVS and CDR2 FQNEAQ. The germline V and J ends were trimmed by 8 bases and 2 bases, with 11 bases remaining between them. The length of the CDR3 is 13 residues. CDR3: CASGRVSTDTQYF. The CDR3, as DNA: TGTGCCAGCGGACGGGTTTCCACAGATACGCAGTATTTT.

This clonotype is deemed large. The CDR3 DNA is TGTGCCAGCAGCTCAGCGTCAGATACGCAGTATTTT. Translated, it gives CASSSASDTQYF. V is TRBV7-6 and J is TRBJ2-3; D is ambiguous. CDR3 length: 12 residues. CDR1 and CDR2 (germline): SGHVS, FNYEAQ. Trimming shortened V by 4 bases and J by 4 bases, and 6 bases separated the two germline ends. Full variable domain (missing parts from reference TRBV7-6 and TRBJ2-3): GAGVSQSPRYKVTKRGQDVALRCDPISGHVSLYWYRQALGQGPEFLTYFNYEAQQDKSGLPNDRFSAERPEGSISTLTIQRTEQRDSAMYRCASSSASDTQYFGPGTRLTVL.

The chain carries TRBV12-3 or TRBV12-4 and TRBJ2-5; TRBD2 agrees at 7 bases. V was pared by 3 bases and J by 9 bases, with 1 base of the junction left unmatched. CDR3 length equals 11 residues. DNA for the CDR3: TGTGCCAGCAGTTTGGGGGGGGCCCAGTACTTC. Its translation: CASSLGGAQYF.

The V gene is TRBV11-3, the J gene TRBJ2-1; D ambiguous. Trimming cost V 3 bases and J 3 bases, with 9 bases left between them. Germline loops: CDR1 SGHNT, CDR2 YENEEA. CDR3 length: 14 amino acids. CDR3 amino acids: CASSFDSGYNEQFF. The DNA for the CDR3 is TGTGCCAGCAGCTTTGACTCAGGCTACAATGAGCAGTTCTTC.

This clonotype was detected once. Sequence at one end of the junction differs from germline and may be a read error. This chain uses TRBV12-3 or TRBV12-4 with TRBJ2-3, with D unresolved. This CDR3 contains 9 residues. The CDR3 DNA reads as TGTGCCAGCAGTTCGACGGAGTACTTC. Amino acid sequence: CASSSTEYF.

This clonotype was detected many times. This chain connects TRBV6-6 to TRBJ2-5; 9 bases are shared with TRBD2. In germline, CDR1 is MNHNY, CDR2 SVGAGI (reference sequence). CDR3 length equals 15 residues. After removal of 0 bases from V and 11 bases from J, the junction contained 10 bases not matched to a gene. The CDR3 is CASSYSAGGLDEQYF. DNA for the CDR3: TGTGCCAGCAGTTACTCGGCGGGAGGGTTGGATGAGCAGTACTTC.

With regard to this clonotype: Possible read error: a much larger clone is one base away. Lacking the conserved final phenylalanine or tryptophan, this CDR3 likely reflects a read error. Here the CDR3 DNA reads TGTGCCAGCAGCATTGGACAGGGCTACGAGCAGTTCATC. It encodes CASSIGQGYEQFI. The J gene is TRBJ2-1, the V gene TRBV18; 8 nucleotides line up with TRBD1. V shed 8 bases and J 10 bases; nucleotides not matched to a gene: 10. The CDR3 length is 13 residues. CDR1 is KGHSH and CDR2 is LQKENI in the germline V gene.

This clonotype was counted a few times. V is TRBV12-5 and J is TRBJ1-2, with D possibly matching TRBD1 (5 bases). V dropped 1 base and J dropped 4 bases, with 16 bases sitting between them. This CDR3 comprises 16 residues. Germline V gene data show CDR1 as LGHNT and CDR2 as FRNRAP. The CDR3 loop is CASGLEGAIGTYGYTF. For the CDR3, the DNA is TGTGCTAGTGGTTTGGAGGGCGCAATTGGGACCTATGGCTACACCTTC.

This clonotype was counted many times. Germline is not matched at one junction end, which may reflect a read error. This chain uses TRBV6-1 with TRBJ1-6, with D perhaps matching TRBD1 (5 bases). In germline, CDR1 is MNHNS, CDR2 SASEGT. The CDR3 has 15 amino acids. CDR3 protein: CATSSPIAGDSPLHF. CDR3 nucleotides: TGTGCCACCAGTAGTCCTATAGCGGGGGACTCACCCCTCCACTTT.

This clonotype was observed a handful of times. The CDR3 DNA reads TGCGCCAGCAGCCAAAGGGTCGATGAAAAACTGTTTTTT. Residues: CASSQRVDEKLFF. The rearrangement uses TRBV4-1 and TRBJ1-4, with D unresolved. The germline V and J ends were trimmed by 2 bases and 6 bases, with 7 bases remaining between them. Germline CDR1 and CDR2: MGHRA and YSYEKL. There are 13 residues in the CDR3.

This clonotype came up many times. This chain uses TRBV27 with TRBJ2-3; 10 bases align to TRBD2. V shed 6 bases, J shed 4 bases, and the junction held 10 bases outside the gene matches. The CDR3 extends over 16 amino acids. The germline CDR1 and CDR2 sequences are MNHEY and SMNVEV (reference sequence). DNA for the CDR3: TGTGCCAGCAGCTCTCGAACTAGCGGGGCGGCAGATACGCAGTATTTT. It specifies CASSSRTSGAADTQYF.

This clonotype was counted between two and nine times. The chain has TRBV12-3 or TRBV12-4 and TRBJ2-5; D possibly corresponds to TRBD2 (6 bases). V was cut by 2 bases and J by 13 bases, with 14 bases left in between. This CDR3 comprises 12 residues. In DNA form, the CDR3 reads TGTGCCAGCAGTTTAACAGGCGAGGGAGGGTACTTC. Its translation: CASSLTGEGGYF.

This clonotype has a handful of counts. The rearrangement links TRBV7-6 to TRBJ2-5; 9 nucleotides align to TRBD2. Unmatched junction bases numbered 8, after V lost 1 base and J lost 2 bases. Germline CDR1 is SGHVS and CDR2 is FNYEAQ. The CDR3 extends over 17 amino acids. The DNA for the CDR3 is TGTGCCAGCAGCTTAGAAGGTAGCGGGGGCTATCAAGAGACCCAGTACTTC. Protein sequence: CASSLEGSGGYQETQYF. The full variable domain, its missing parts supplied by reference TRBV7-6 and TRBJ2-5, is GAGVSQSPRYKVTKRGQDVALRCDPISGHVSLYWYRQALGQGPEFLTYFNYEAQQDKSGLPNDRFSAERPEGSISTLTIQRTEQRDSAMYRCASSLEGSGGYQETQYFGPGTRLLVL.

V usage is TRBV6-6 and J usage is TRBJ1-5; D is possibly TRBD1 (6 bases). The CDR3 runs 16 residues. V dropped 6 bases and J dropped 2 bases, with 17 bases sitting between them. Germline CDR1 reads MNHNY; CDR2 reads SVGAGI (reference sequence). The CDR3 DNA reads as TGTGCCAGCAGAATGCGGGGGGGCAATGGCAATCAGCCCCAGCATTTT. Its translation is CASRMRGGNGNQPQHF.

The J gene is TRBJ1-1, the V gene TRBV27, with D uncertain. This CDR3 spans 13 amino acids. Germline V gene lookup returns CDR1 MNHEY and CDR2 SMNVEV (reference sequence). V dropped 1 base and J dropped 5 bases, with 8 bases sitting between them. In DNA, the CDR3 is TGTGCCAGCAGTTTATATGTCGGAACTGAAGCTTTCTTT. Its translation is CASSLYVGTEAFF.

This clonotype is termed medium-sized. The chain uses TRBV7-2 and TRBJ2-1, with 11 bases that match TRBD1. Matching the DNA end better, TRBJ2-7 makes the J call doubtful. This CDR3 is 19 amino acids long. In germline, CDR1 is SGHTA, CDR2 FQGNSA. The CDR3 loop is CASSPLGQGAGPYYNEQYF. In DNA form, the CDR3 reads TGTGCCAGCAGCCCCCTAGGACAGGGGGCTGGCCCTTACTACAATGAGCAGTACTTC.

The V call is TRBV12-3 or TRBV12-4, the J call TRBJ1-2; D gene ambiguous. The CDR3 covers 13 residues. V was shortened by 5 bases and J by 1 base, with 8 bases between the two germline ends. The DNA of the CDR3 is TGTGCCAGCAGTCCCGGGATTAACTATGGCTACACCTTC. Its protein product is CASSPGINYGYTF.

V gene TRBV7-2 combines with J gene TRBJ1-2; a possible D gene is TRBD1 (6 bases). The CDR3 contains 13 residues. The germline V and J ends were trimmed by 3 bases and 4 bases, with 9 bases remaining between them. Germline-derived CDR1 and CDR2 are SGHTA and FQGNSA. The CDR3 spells CASSFGGGYGYTF. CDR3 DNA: TGTGCCAGCAGCTTCGGAGGGGGCTATGGCTACACCTTC.

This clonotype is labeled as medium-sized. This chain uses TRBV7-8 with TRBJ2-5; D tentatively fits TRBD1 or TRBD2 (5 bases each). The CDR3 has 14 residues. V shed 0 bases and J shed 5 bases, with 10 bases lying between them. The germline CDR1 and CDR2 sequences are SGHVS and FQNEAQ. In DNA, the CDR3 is TGTGCCAGCAGCTTAGCTAACTGGGGGGAGACCCAGTACTTC. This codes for CASSLANWGETQYF.

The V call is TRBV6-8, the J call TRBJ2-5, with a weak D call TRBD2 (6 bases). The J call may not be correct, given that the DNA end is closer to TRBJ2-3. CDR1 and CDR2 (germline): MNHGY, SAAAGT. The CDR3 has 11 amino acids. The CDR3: CASSQDYSQYF. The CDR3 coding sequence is TGTGCCAGCAGCCAGGACTATTCGCAGTATTTT.

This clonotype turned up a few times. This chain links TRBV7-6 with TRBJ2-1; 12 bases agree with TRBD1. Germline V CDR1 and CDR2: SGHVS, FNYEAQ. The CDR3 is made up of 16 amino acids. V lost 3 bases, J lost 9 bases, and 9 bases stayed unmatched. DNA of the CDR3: TGTGCCAGCAGCTTGGAACCGGGACAGGGGGCTTTTGAGCAGTTCTTC. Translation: CASSLEPGQGAFEQFF. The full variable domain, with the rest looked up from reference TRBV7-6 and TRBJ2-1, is GAGVSQSPRYKVTKRGQDVALRCDPISGHVSLYWYRQALGQGPEFLTYFNYEAQQDKSGLPNDRFSAERPEGSISTLTIQRTEQRDSAMYRCASSLEPGQGAFEQFFGPGTRLTVL.

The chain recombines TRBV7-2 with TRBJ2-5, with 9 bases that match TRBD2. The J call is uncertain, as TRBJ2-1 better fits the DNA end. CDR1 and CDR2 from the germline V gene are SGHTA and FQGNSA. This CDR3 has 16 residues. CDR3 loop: CASSLGLTSGQETQFF. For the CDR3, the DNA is TGTGCCAGCAGCTTAGGCTTGACTAGCGGACAAGAGACCCAGTTCTTC.